What follows are 2 T cell receptor beta chains derived from one specimen sequenced in a study of identical twins. MiXCR, applied by TCRdb to the 5' RACE reads, yields one record per CDR3 protein. The top ten clones hold around 1.5% of a sample with 700,000 to 950,000 distinct CDR3 sequences, 9% to 15% of them seen once. These sequences were also reported in another study, on yellow fever vaccine responses in identical twins.

The sample comprised PBMCs. These TCRs come from a woman under 30 in good health.

The rearrangement joins TRBV20-1 to TRBJ2-1; tentatively, D is TRBD2 (6 bases). This CDR3 is 15 amino acids long. Looked up from germline, CDR1 is DFQATT and CDR2 is SNEGSKA (reference sequence). V dropped 3 bases and J dropped 7 bases, with 19 bases sitting between them. The CDR3 is CSARAGTLGGNEQFF. The CDR3 DNA follows: TGCAGTGCTAGGGCCGGGACTCTCGGGGGAAATGAGCAGTTCTTC.

This clonotype was counted between two and nine times. V gene TRBV7-9 combines with J gene TRBJ2-3; D unclear. This CDR3 has 17 residues. V lost 6 bases to trimming and J lost 1 base, with 20 bases between them. The germline V gene has CDR1 SEHNR and CDR2 FQNEAQ (reference sequence). This CDR3 reads CASRSLPVYLRTDTQYF. The CDR3 DNA reads TGTGCCAGCAGGTCATTACCGGTCTACTTACGCACAGATACGCAGTATTTT.